This TCR beta chain was profiled in a study of blood T cell repertoires in COVID-19. Study context: Sites across the United States, Italy and Spain contributed samples from acute and convalescent COVID-19. In each case, the material was cDNA or gDNA derived from T cells, B-cell-depleted T cells, or PBMCs.

This clone appeared once. The germline CDR1 and CDR2 sequences are SQVTM and ANQGSEA. After removal of 5 bases from V and 7 bases from J, the junction contained 8 bases not matched to a gene. This CDR3 spans 13 amino acids. As processed by the authors: Reference gene primers were amplified, and this amplification served to estimate nucleated cell counts. Generated by immunoSEQ multiplex PCR, the TCRdb table keeps only in-frame clones and is missing some. The V and J calls and clone size come from that table; D and trimming were worked out from the DNA. This sample yields a few hundred thousand clones, of which about 89% are seen a single time; 0.95% to 1.5% belongs to the top ten.

The source is a man between 35 and 55 years old with acute or convalescent COVID-19. Sequenced sample: peripheral blood. The chain combines TRBV29-1 with TRBJ2-1, with 7 positions matching TRBD2. The CDR3 bases are TGCAGCGTTTTCTACGGACTAGATAATGAGCAGTTCTTC. Translating gives CSVFYGLDNEQFF.